This T cell receptor beta chain derives from a study of cytomegalovirus exposure and HLA in healthy donors. This CDR3 region has 15 residues. V lost 0 bases to trimming and J lost 5 bases, with 11 bases between them. The germline CDR1 and CDR2 sequences are SGHRS and YFSETQ. Vbeta (60) and Jbeta (13) primers were used in the PCR. Data came from immunoSEQ multiplex PCR; TCRdb stores just in-frame clones and leaves some out. The sample includes around 120,000 clones, 60% to 70% seen only once; the top ten take 3.8%. J is TRBJ2-2 and V is TRBV5-1, with D uncertain. Sequenced: PBMCs. This clonotype originated in a man aged 30-40 years in good health and CMV-seropositive. CDR3 sequence: CASSLASELTGELFF. DNA of the CDR3: TGCGCCAGCAGCTTGGCCTCAGAATTAACCGGGGAGCTGTTTTTT. Filled out from reference TRBV5-1 and TRBJ2-2, the complete variable domain reads KAGVTQTPRYLIKTRGQQVTLSCSPISGHRSVSWYQQTPGQGLQFLFEYFSETQRNKGNFPGRFSGRQFSNSRSEMNVSTLELGDSALYLCASSLASELTGELFFGEGSRLTVL.